The rows below give T cell receptor beta chains drawn from one sample of a study of T cell responses to AZD1222 COVID-19 vaccine. Repertoires were generated with immunoSEQ multiplex PCR, while TCRdb's copy carries only in-frame clones and drops some. The table includes about 150,000 clones, around 94% detected once. Here the sequenced sample was peripheral blood, taken on day 0 of AZD1222 vaccination. These receptors came from an adult in good health. Each CDR3 is given without its conserved first and last residue. Fields, in order: J gene, V gene, CDR3 length, CDR3 protein.

TRBJ2-5,TRBV7-2,13,ASSLNRGREETQY
TRBJ1-5,TRBV6-2/TRBV6-3,12,ASSYSRGRQPQH
TRBJ2-3,TRBV2,12,ASSRTSGSDTQY
TRBJ1-5,TRBV30,11,AWSVSGDQPQH
TRBJ1-2,TRBV4-3,15,ASSQARDYRGGYGYT
TRBJ1-6,TRBV4-1,15,ASSQGRGRRKDSPLH
TRBJ1-1,TRBV2,12,ASSEDIGNTEAF
TRBJ1-6,TRBV10-2,10,ASQGFDSPLH
TRBJ2-1,TRBV27,10,ASSVDYNEQF
TRBJ2-1,TRBV11-2,12,ASSHGLSYNEQF
TRBJ2-2,TRBV27,14,ASSFPDRVNTGELF
TRBJ2-5,TRBV10-1,13,ASSEPGQVGETQY
TRBJ2-1,TRBV6-5,13,ASSKTSGSPNEQF
TRBJ2-3,TRBV12-3/TRBV12-4,10,ASSFSTDTQY
TRBJ1-5,TRBV6-1,13,ASSEGQTSNQPQH
TRBJ1-2,TRBV28,11,ASSLPPNYGYT
TRBJ1-1,TRBV29-1,9,SVVFGSEAF
TRBJ2-2,TRBV15,12,ATSRQTRIGELF
TRBJ1-3,TRBV10-3,14,AIRGTAFSSGNTIY
TRBJ2-1,TRBV7-3,14,ASSGGRAGSYNEQF
TRBJ2-5,TRBV7-2,13,ASSLTSGRWETQY
TRBJ1-1,TRBV6-5,12,ASSYGGVNTEAF
TRBJ1-1,TRBV7-3,15,ASLFVWSGQGPEGAF
TRBJ2-1,TRBV5-5,13,ASSQTSGRVNEQF
TRBJ2-5,TRBV2,10,ASASFQETQY
TRBJ1-1,TRBV5-5,12,ASSLVWGTAEAF
TRBJ1-5,TRBV4-1,13,ASSQVAEGNQPQH
TRBJ2-3,TRBV6-4,14,ASSDGAGPATDTQY
TRBJ1-2,TRBV5-5,16,ASSSIPGEDIPNYGYT
TRBJ1-1,TRBV2,11,ASSEIRGAEAF
TRBJ2-2,TRBV14,16,ASSLPGLAGSVSGELF
TRBJ1-2,TRBV5-1,13,ASSLADSYNYGYT
TRBJ1-2,TRBV4-1,12,ASSQEGWGNGYT
TRBJ2-3,TRBV4-1,13,ASSQESGSADTQY
TRBJ1-1,TRBV7-9,12,ASSHPGGNAEAF
TRBJ2-3,TRBV2,15,ASSASSDRGRGDTQY
TRBJ2-5,TRBV4-2,9,ASGTAETQY
TRBJ2-1,TRBV5-1,11,ASSSRAANEQF
TRBJ2-1,TRBV19,13,ASSRGLASYNEQF
TRBJ1-4,TRBV12-3/TRBV12-4,10,ASSSDWGKLF